This passage covers 10 T cell receptor beta chains from one sample sequenced in a study of blood T cell repertoires in COVID-19. Assay: immunoSEQ multiplex PCR; the TCRdb copy retains only in-frame clones and omits some. This table has about 400,000 clones, approximately 86% appearing once. The source material was peripheral blood. These receptors all come from a woman aged 55-70 years with COVID-19, enrolled during active disease.

Notes on this clone: Within the sample, other DNA sequences also encode this same CDR3. The chain recombines TRBV6-5 with TRBJ1-5; D gene ambiguous. Germline CDR1 is MNHEY and CDR2 is SVGAGI. V lost 2 bases, J lost 7 bases, and 9 bases lay in between. The CDR3 is 13 residues long. CDR3 sequence reads: CASSYGGSQPQHF. CDR3 nucleotide sequence: TGTGCCAGCAGTTACGGTGGGAGCCAGCCCCAGCATTTT.

This chain uses TRBV27 with TRBJ1-5; TRBD1 matches 9 bases. Germline V CDR1 and CDR2: MNHEY, SMNVEV (reference sequence). V gave up 2 bases and J gave up 2 bases; unmatched junction bases: 10. This CDR3 spans 18 amino acids. This CDR3 is CASSLTGQGTGGNQPQHF. The CDR3 DNA follows: TGTGCCAGCAGTTTAACGGGACAGGGAACAGGGGGCAATCAGCCCCAGCATTTT.

This clone came up once. The chain links TRBV27 to TRBJ1-2; possible D gene TRBD1, 6 bases. CDR1 and CDR2 from the germline V gene are MNHEY and SMNVEV (reference sequence). The CDR3 has 17 residues. Trimming left V 4 bases short and J 0 bases short, with 18 bases between. The CDR3 protein is CASSSWTTGPANYGYTF. CDR3 in DNA: TGTGCCAGCAGTTCATGGACCACAGGGCCTGCTAACTATGGCTACACCTTC.

The V and J genes are TRBV7-2 and TRBJ1-1, with D possibly being TRBD1 (6 bases). CDR1 and CDR2 (germline): SGHTA, FQGNSA. The CDR3 sequence is 15 residues long. The V and J ends lost 5 bases and 4 bases respectively, with 17 bases between them. In DNA form, the CDR3 reads TGTGCCAGCAGCGACGATCGGGGGGGCGGCACTGAAGCTTTCTTT. It encodes CASSDDRGGGTEAFF.

As for this clone: Other DNA sequences from this sample encode an identical CDR3 as well. The chain carries TRBV19 and TRBJ1-1, with D tentatively TRBD1 (5 bases). The CDR3 runs 13 residues. Germline V gene sequence: CDR1 LNHDA, CDR2 SQIVND (reference sequence). V was clipped by 3 bases and J by 1 base, with 6 bases between them. The CDR3 DNA reads as TGTGCCAGTAGTATTACAGGGAACACTGAAGCTTTCTTT. Encoded protein: CASSITGNTEAFF.

The rearrangement uses TRBV3-1 (or the pseudogene TRBV3-2) and TRBJ2-1, with D unresolved. The CDR3 length is 16 residues. Looked up from germline, CDR1 is LGHDT and CDR2 is YNNKEL (reference sequence). Trimming took 0 bases from V and 0 from J, leaving 9 bases between them. The CDR3 DNA is TGTGCCAGCAGCCAAGACTCAGGTAGCTCCTACAATGAGCAGTTCTTC. Its translation is CASSQDSGSSYNEQFF.

The rearrangement uses TRBV29-1 and TRBJ2-3; TRBD2 aligns across 7 bases. CDR3 length equals 13 residues. Trimming cost V 5 bases and J 3 bases; bases outside gene matches: 5. Germline CDR1 SQVTM, CDR2 ANQGSEA. The CDR3 nucleotides read TGCAGCGTTTGGACGGGAGGAACAGATACGCAGTATTTT. It is translated as CSVWTGGTDTQYF.

This sequence joins TRBV25-1 and TRBJ2-3; 8 bases fit TRBD2. The CDR3 loop spans 15 amino acids. Germline assignment: CDR1 MGHDK and CDR2 SYGVNS. The V segment lost 1 base and the J segment 4 bases; nucleotides outside the gene matches: 4. This CDR3 reads CASSESRGGSDTQYF. As DNA, the CDR3 is TGTGCCAGCAGTGAATCCCGCGGGGGGTCAGATACGCAGTATTTT.

The chain has TRBV5-1 and TRBJ1-2; 11 nucleotides align to TRBD1. With 6 bases clipped from V and 4 bases from J, the junction kept 5 bases outside the gene matches. Germline values: CDR1 SGHRS, CDR2 YFSETQ. The CDR3 contains 14 residues. CDR3: CASNSGTGGYGYTF. DNA for the CDR3: TGCGCCAGCAACTCCGGGACAGGGGGCTATGGCTACACCTTC.

This chain links TRBV7-2 with TRBJ2-5; 16 bases match TRBD2. Germline trimming cut 8 bases from V and 5 bases from J; bases unmatched to any gene: 17. The CDR3 is 19 residues long. Per the germline V gene, CDR1 is SGHTA and CDR2 is FQGNSA. The CDR3 loop is CASASTGTSGGAPPETQYF. CDR3 DNA: TGTGCCAGCGCCTCTACCGGGACTAGCGGGGGGGCCCCCCCGGAGACCCAGTACTTC.